This T cell receptor (beta chain) was captured by sequencing in a study of T cell responses to AZD1222 COVID-19 vaccine. Germline assignment: CDR1 SGHDN and CDR2 FVKESK. V was trimmed by 0 bases and J by 2 bases, leaving 11 bases between them. This CDR3 region has 15 residues. About this clone itself: What it binds is unknown.

Some clones are missing from TCRdb's copy, which holds only in-frame ones; the method was immunoSEQ multiplex PCR. The table includes around 200,000 clones, 85% to 90% detected once. Overall study results and limits: Most donors were white British and more were female, and clonal diversity was possibly underestimated.

The receptor's source is an adult who received the AZD1222 COVID-19 vaccine. This material consisted of peripheral blood, taken 28 days after the second AZD1222 dose. This rearrangement joins TRBV14 to TRBJ2-7; perhaps TRBD2 as D (6 bases). The chain's CDR3 is CASSQDMRDPYEQYF. CDR3 nucleotide sequence: TGTGCCAGCAGCCAAGATATGCGGGACCCCTACGAGCAGTACTTC.